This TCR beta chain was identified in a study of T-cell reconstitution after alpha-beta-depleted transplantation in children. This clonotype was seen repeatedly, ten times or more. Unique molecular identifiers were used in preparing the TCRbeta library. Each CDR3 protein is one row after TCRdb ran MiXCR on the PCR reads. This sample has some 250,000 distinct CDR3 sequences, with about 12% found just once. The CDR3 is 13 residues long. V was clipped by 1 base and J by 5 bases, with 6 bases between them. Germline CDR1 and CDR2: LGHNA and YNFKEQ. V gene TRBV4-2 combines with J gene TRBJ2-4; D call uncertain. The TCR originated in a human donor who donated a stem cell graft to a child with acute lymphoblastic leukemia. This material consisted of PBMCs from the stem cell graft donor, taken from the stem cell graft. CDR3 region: CASSQVDENIQYF. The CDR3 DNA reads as TGTGCCAGCAGCCAAGTGGACGAAAACATTCAGTACTTC.